This T cell receptor (beta chain) stems from a study of OX40 agonist ivuxolimab in advanced cancers. The overall study: The study gave patients intravenous ivuxolimab at 0.01 to 10 mg/kg every 2 weeks. Patients with prior anti-PD-1, anti-PD-L1 or anti-CTLA-4 therapy were eligible; 40% had some. Dose-escalation subjects each had hepatocellular carcinoma, melanoma, renal cell or head and neck cancer. Study-level points and caveats: At 0.1 to 3.0 mg/kg and by week 6, CD4+ and CD8+ T cells in the blood had expanded clonally.

With regard to this clone: Its specificity is unknown. One end of the junction varies from germline; a read error may be responsible.

Assay: immunoSEQ multiplex PCR; the TCRdb copy retains only in-frame clones and omits some. The top ten clones hold approximately 1.9% of a sample with tens of thousands of clones, just over 85% of them seen once. Germline-derived CDR1 and CDR2 are MGHDK and SYGVNS. The CDR3 totals 12 residues. This chain joins TRBV25-1 and TRBJ2-7, with D maybe TRBD2 (6 bases). Sequenced here: CD4+ or CD8+ T cells sorted from blood, sampled in a trial of the OX40 agonist ivuxolimab. The sequence was obtained from an adult with an advanced solid tumor such as melanoma, head and neck, liver or kidney cancer. The CDR3: CASSTSMEGPRF. The CDR3, as DNA: TGTGCCAGCAGTACCTCAATGGAGGGCCCTAGGTTC.